This T cell receptor (beta chain) was captured by sequencing in a study of T cell clonotyping in hematopoietic cell transplantation. Study results and limitations: After transplant, recipient diversity fell while pathologically expanded clonotypes grew through day 180. No sorting was done, leaving CD4 and CD8 contributions mixed.

This CDR3 has 15 amino acids. V was clipped by 1 base and J by 2 bases, with 11 bases between them. CDR1 and CDR2 from the germline V gene are SGDLS and YYNGEE. On this clone itself: No antigen is known for it.

Only in-frame clones appear in the TCRdb table, and some are missing; sequencing was by immunoSEQ multiplex PCR. Of 10,000 to 15,000 clones in the sample, 80% to 95% were seen once. This sequence originates from a female patient in her fifties who had an allogeneic stem cell transplant from an unrelated donor, so the T cells may come from the graft donor. Some clones in this sample may be carry-over from other donors' samples. The chain combines TRBV9 with TRBJ2-3; tentatively, D is TRBD1 (6 bases). This specimen was PBMCs, taken 100 days after allogeneic stem cell transplant. CDR3 sequence: CASSVFDRPTDTQYF. Written as DNA, the CDR3 is TGTGCCAGCAGCGTATTCGACAGGCCCACAGATACGCAGTATTTT.